This TCR beta chain comes out of a study of control samples from healthy donors and cancer patients. CDR1 and CDR2 from the germline V gene are SGHRS and YFSETQ. After removal of 1 base from V and 1 base from J, the junction contained 7 bases not matched to a gene. This CDR3 spans 17 amino acids. This table comes from immunoSEQ multiplex PCR, and its TCRdb copy is limited to in-frame clones, with some not included. This sample has some 71,000 clones, with roughly nine tenths found just once. The source of this sequence is a man aged 60 to 69 with colorectal cancer. What was sequenced was PBMCs. J is TRBJ2-2 and V is TRBV5-1; TRBD2 matches 7 bases. CDR3: CASSLSGGLLNTGELFF. CDR3 nucleotide sequence: TGCGCCAGCAGCTTGTCGGGGGGATTGCTGAACACCGGGGAGCTGTTTTTT.